This entry is about one T cell receptor (beta chain). These data are taken from a study of OX40 agonist ivuxolimab in advanced cancers. Repertoires were generated with immunoSEQ multiplex PCR, while TCRdb's copy carries only in-frame clones and drops some. This sample has roughly 38,000 clones, with around 81% found just once. Trimming stripped 6 bases from V and 2 bases from J, with 17 bases between. The CDR3 has 16 residues. CDR1 and CDR2 from the germline V gene are LNHDA and SQIVND (reference sequence). The sample in question was CD4+ or CD8+ T cells sorted from blood, obtained in a trial of the OX40 agonist ivuxolimab. This TCR was sampled from an adult with an advanced solid tumor such as melanoma, head and neck, liver or kidney cancer. This chain joins TRBV19 and TRBJ1-5; no definite D call. CDR3 DNA sequence: TGTGCCAGTAGCCCGCTAGGGCAAGCTGGCAATCAGCCCCAGCATTTT. This translates into CASSPLGQAGNQPQHF. Supplemented by reference TRBV19 and TRBJ1-5, the full variable domain reads DGGITQSPKYLFRKEGQNVTLSCEQNLNHDAMYWYRQDPGQGLRLIYYSQIVNDFQKGDIAEGYSVSREKKESFPLTVTSAQKNPTAFYLCASSPLGQAGNQPQHFGDGTRLSIL.